This is a list of T cell receptor beta chains from one sample in a study of OX40 agonist ivuxolimab in advanced cancers. This table comes from immunoSEQ multiplex PCR, and its TCRdb copy is limited to in-frame clones, with some not included. Of tens of thousands of clones in the sample, 85% to 95% were seen once. The sample in question was CD4+ or CD8+ T cells sorted from blood, obtained in a trial of the OX40 agonist ivuxolimab. The receptors stem from an adult with an advanced solid tumor such as melanoma, head and neck, liver or kidney cancer. Both conserved end residues are part of each CDR3. The D gene is left open where the match is weak. Some rows have no size entry. The others give once, few or many, or a class for an expanded clone.

d_gene: NA; v_gene: TRBV15; j_gene: TRBJ1-5; abundance: NA; CDR3aa: CATSRVRQYSNQPQHF; CDR3nt: TGTGCCACCAGCAGAGTCCGGCAGTATAGCAATCAGCCCCAGCATTTT
d_gene: NA; v_gene: TRBV27; j_gene: TRBJ2-5; abundance: NA; CDR3aa: CASGHGPTGRETQYF; CDR3nt: TGTGCCAGCGGACACGGGCCCACAGGTCGAGAGACCCAGTACTTC
d_gene: TRBD1; v_gene: TRBV6-5; j_gene: TRBJ2-7; abundance: NA; CDR3aa: CASSYVGQGTSEQYF; CDR3nt: TGTGCCAGCAGTTACGTCGGACAGGGGACGAGCGAGCAGTACTTC
d_gene: NA; v_gene: TRBV9; j_gene: TRBJ1-2; abundance: NA; CDR3aa: CASSAPREYGYTF; CDR3nt: TGTGCCAGCAGCGCACCCCGGGAGTATGGCTACACCTTC
d_gene: NA; v_gene: TRBV7-7; j_gene: TRBJ2-5; abundance: NA; CDR3aa: CASSLGARSSETQYF; CDR3nt: TGTGCCAGCAGCTTAGGGGCACGGTCGTCAGAGACCCAGTACTTC
d_gene: NA; v_gene: TRBV28; j_gene: TRBJ2-5; abundance: NA; CDR3aa: CASSLGGGLKETQYF; CDR3nt: TGTGCCAGCAGTTTAGGAGGAGGTCTCAAAGAGACCCAGTACTTC
d_gene: TRBD2; v_gene: TRBV27; j_gene: TRBJ2-2; abundance: NA; CDR3aa: CASSGTTKNTGELFF; CDR3nt: TGTGCCAGCTCCGGGACTACCAAAAACACCGGGGAGCTGTTTTTT
d_gene: NA; v_gene: TRBV5-4; j_gene: TRBJ1-2; abundance: NA; CDR3aa: CASSFSGAYGYTF; CDR3nt: TGTGCCAGCAGCTTTTCAGGGGCCTATGGCTACACCTTC
d_gene: NA; v_gene: TRBV11-2; j_gene: TRBJ1-1; abundance: NA; CDR3aa: CASREGRAKAFF; CDR3nt: TGTGCCAGCAGGGAAGGGCGAGCGAAGGCTTTCTTT
d_gene: TRBD2; v_gene: TRBV27; j_gene: TRBJ2-3; abundance: once; CDR3aa: CASSSGLVTQYF; CDR3nt: TGTGCCAGCAGTTCGGGACTAGTAACGCAGTATTTT
d_gene: NA; v_gene: TRBV4-1; j_gene: TRBJ2-5; abundance: NA; CDR3aa: CASSQDSPSAFETQYF; CDR3nt: TGCGCCAGCAGCCAAGATAGCCCTTCGGCGTTTGAGACCCAGTACTTC
d_gene: NA; v_gene: TRBV29-1; j_gene: TRBJ1-1; abundance: NA; CDR3aa: CSVMTGNTEAFF; CDR3nt: TGCAGCGTCATGACAGGGAACACTGAAGCTTTCTTT
d_gene: NA; v_gene: TRBV5-6; j_gene: TRBJ1-5; abundance: NA; CDR3aa: CASSLGGIQPQHF; CDR3nt: TGTGCCAGCAGCTTGGGAGGGATCCAGCCCCAGCATTTT
d_gene: NA; v_gene: TRBV27; j_gene: TRBJ2-1; abundance: NA; CDR3aa: CASSTGSSSYNEQFF; CDR3nt: TGTGCCAGCAGTACAGGGTCCTCCTCCTACAATGAGCAGTTCTTC
d_gene: TRBD2; v_gene: TRBV29-1; j_gene: TRBJ2-1; abundance: NA; CDR3aa: CSVDFTSGHNEQFF; CDR3nt: TGCAGCGTTGACTTCACTAGCGGACACAATGAGCAGTTCTTC
d_gene: TRBD1; v_gene: TRBV19; j_gene: TRBJ2-2; abundance: NA; CDR3aa: CASIGARGPGELFF; CDR3nt: TGTGCCAGTATTGGGGCCAGGGGGCCCGGGGAGCTGTTTTTT
d_gene: NA; v_gene: TRBV6-5; j_gene: TRBJ2-2; abundance: NA; CDR3aa: CASSSGTPAYDGELFF; CDR3nt: TGTGCCAGCAGTTCCGGGACCCCCGCGTATGACGGGGAGCTGTTTTTT
d_gene: NA; v_gene: TRBV27; j_gene: TRBJ1-5; abundance: NA; CDR3aa: CASSLSQYPVDQPQHF; CDR3nt: TGTGCCAGCAGTTTATCGCAGTACCCAGTGGATCAGCCCCAGCATTTT
d_gene: NA; v_gene: TRBV5-1; j_gene: TRBJ1-2; abundance: NA; CDR3aa: CASSLYDFDHGYTF; CDR3nt: TGCGCCAGCAGCTTGTACGACTTTGATCATGGCTACACCTTC
d_gene: NA; v_gene: TRBV19; j_gene: TRBJ1-1; abundance: NA; CDR3aa: CASRGRTGNTEAFF; CDR3nt: TGTGCCAGTAGGGGGAGGACGGGGAACACTGAAGCTTTCTTT
d_gene: TRBD1; v_gene: TRBV9; j_gene: TRBJ1-2; abundance: NA; CDR3aa: CASSPDRGRYGYTF; CDR3nt: TGTGCCAGCAGCCCGGACAGGGGAAGATATGGCTACACCTTC
d_gene: NA; v_gene: TRBV6-5; j_gene: TRBJ1-5; abundance: NA; CDR3aa: CASSYSIRGPQHF; CDR3nt: TGTGCCAGCAGTTACTCGATTCGGGGTCCCCAGCATTTT
d_gene: NA; v_gene: TRBV6-1; j_gene: TRBJ1-2; abundance: NA; CDR3aa: CAGGIGQSNYGYTF; CDR3nt: TGTGCCGGGGGGATAGGACAGTCTAACTATGGCTACACCTTC
d_gene: TRBD1; v_gene: TRBV2; j_gene: TRBJ1-5; abundance: NA; CDR3aa: CASSEMGMSGTGGSQPQHF; CDR3nt: TGTGCCAGCAGTGAAATGGGGATGTCCGGGACAGGGGGTTCTCAGCCCCAGCATTTT
d_gene: TRBD2; v_gene: TRBV27; j_gene: TRBJ2-4; abundance: NA; CDR3aa: CASRAGGENIQYF; CDR3nt: TGTGCCAGCAGAGCGGGAGGGGAAAACATTCAGTACTTC
d_gene: NA; v_gene: TRBV5-4; j_gene: TRBJ1-2; abundance: once; CDR3aa: CASRATGRTANYGYTF; CDR3nt: TGTGCCAGCAGAGCTACAGGGAGGACTGCGAACTATGGCTACACCTTC
d_gene: TRBD2; v_gene: TRBV28; j_gene: TRBJ2-1; abundance: few; CDR3aa: CASTRLADEQFF; CDR3nt: TGTGCCAGCACCAGACTAGCGGATGAGCAGTTCTTC
d_gene: NA; v_gene: TRBV4-1; j_gene: TRBJ2-5; abundance: NA; CDR3aa: CASSQERGPETQYF; CDR3nt: TGCGCCAGCAGCCAAGAGCGGGGACCGGAGACCCAGTACTTC
d_gene: NA; v_gene: TRBV21-1; j_gene: TRBJ2-1; abundance: NA; CDR3aa: CASSNPRFYNEQFF; CDR3nt: TGTGCCAGCAGCAACCCCAGGTTCTACAATGAGCAGTTCTTC
d_gene: TRBD2; v_gene: TRBV6-5; j_gene: TRBJ2-3; abundance: NA; CDR3aa: CASSWTSGGKDTQYF; CDR3nt: TGTGCCAGCAGTTGGACTAGCGGGGGGAAAGATACGCAGTATTTT
d_gene: NA; v_gene: TRBV6-1; j_gene: TRBJ2-7; abundance: NA; CDR3aa: CASSEAYEQYF; CDR3nt: TGTGCCAGCAGTGAAGCCTACGAGCAGTACTTC